Included here is one T cell receptor (beta chain) sequence, with context. Antigen: not known. With 60 Vbeta and 13 Jbeta primers, the PCR was carried out. Some clones are missing from TCRdb's copy, which holds only in-frame ones; the method was immunoSEQ multiplex PCR. The sample records 85,000 to 130,000 clones, roughly 70% being singletons. This sample was included in a study of cytomegalovirus exposure and HLA in healthy donors. The CDR3 totals 16 residues. Per germline, CDR1 SGHNT and CDR2 YYREEE (reference sequence). Trimming stripped 1 base from V and 1 base from J, with 15 bases between. General study findings and limits: The study designated around 150 TCR beta chains cytomegalovirus-associated. One cluster of highly shared sequence variants probably arose as a sequencing artifact. Using a false discovery rate of 0.05, a later analysis showed that approximately 18,000 TCR beta sequences were associated with HLA alleles. Segments of the TCR beta V type were, in most cases, productive about 87% or about 30% of the time in an earlier analysis.

Sequenced input: PBMCs. The sequence was obtained from a woman younger than 35 in good health and CMV-seropositive. This chain links TRBV5-4 with TRBJ2-7, with D possibly TRBD2 on 6 matching bases. The CDR3 here is CASSLSSGEASYEQYF. For the CDR3, the DNA is TGTGCCAGCAGCTTGTCCAGTGGGGAGGCGTCCTACGAGCAGTACTTC.